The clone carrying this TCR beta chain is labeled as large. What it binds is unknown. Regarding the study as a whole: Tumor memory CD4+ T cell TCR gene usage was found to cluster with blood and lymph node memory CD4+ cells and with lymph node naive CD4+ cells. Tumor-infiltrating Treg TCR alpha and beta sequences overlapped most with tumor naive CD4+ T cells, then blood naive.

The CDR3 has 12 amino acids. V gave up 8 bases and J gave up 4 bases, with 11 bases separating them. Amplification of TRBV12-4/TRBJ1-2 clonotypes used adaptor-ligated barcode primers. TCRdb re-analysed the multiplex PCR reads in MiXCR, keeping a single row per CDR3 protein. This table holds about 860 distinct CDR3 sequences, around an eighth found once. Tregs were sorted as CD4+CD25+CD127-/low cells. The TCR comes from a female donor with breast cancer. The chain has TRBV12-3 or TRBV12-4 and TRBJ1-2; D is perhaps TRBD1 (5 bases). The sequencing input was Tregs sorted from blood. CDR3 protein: CASSRDAYGYTF. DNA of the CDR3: TGTGCCAGCTCAAGGGACGCCTATGGCTACACCTTC.